Shown below are 2 T cell receptor beta chains from a single sample sequenced in a study of cytomegalovirus exposure and HLA in healthy donors. Primers included in the PCR were 60 Vbeta and 13 Jbeta primers. This table comes from immunoSEQ multiplex PCR, and its TCRdb copy is limited to in-frame clones, with some not included. The sample contains 50,000 to 70,000 clones, 60% to 80% of which appear only once. Sample: PBMCs. These receptors were collected from a man aged 30 to 45 in good health and CMV-seronegative.

The chain has TRBV5-1 and TRBJ2-1, with 11 bases that match TRBD2. V was pared by 4 bases and J by 0 bases, with 3 bases of the junction left unmatched. Germline V lookup: CDR1 SGHRS, CDR2 YFSETQ. This CDR3 region has 16 residues. This CDR3 reads CASSQLAGDSYNEQFF. The CDR3 bases are TGCGCCAGCAGCCAACTAGCGGGGGACTCCTACAATGAGCAGTTCTTC.

The chain recombines TRBV6-5 with TRBJ2-7; D unclear. Germline CDR1 is MNHEY and CDR2 is SVGAGI. This CDR3 spans 14 amino acids. Deletions cut 4 bases from V and 0 bases from J, with 10 bases between. CDR3 region: CASSFRKFSYEQYF. The CDR3 region has the DNA TGTGCCAGCAGTTTCAGGAAATTCTCCTACGAGCAGTACTTC.